This T cell receptor beta chain was identified in a study of shared clonotypes between healthy human individuals. Original processing methods: Because ImmunoSEQ provided only junction sequences with no quality scores, the filtering differed. Here immunoSEQ multiplex PCR was the method, and the copy in TCRdb shows in-frame clones only, minus some. Clone size and V and J calls were adopted from that table, with D and trimming inferred from the DNA. The sample has hundreds of thousands of clones, 80% to 95% seen once. As to this clone: Antigen: not known.

Unmatched junction bases numbered 8, after V lost 4 bases and J lost 8 bases. The CDR3 totals 17 residues. Germline-derived CDR1 and CDR2 are SEHNR and FQNEAQ (reference sequence). Overall study results and limits: Naive subsets typically showed greater estimated richness than memory subsets. Genetic and exposure-history diversity was limited by the few donors.

Positive CCR7 selection of CD45RO-negative cells yielded the naive CD8 cells, and terminally differentiated effector memory CD45RA+ cells were excluded. Sequencing was done on a sample of naive CD8+ T cells sorted from blood. The source of this sequence is a man in his thirties or forties in good health. This chain joins TRBV7-9 and TRBJ2-1, with TRBD2 identical over 16 bases. DNA of the CDR3: TGTGCCAGCAGCTACGTCGGTGGGACTAGCGGGAGGGATGAGCAGTTCTTC. Its protein is CASSYVGGTSGRDEQFF.